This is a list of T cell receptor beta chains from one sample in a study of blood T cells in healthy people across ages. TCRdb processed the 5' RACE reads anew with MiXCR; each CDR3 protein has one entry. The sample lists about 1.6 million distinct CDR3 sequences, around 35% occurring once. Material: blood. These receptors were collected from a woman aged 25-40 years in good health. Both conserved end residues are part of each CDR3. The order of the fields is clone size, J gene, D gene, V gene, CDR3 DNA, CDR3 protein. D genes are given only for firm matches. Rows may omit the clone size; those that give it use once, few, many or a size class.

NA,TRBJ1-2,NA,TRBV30,TGTGCCTGGATAGGGACAAATAACTATGGCTACACCTTC,CAWIGTNNYGYTF
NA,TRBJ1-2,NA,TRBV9,TGTGCCAGCAGCCTTGACTCGGGTCAAGACGGTGGCTACACCTTC,CASSLDSGQDGGYTF
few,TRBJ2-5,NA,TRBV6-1,TGTGCCAGCAGTGTGTGGGGGGAGACCCAGTACTTC,CASSVWGETQYF
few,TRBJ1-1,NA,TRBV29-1,TGCAGCGTTGTTAAGTCTATGAACACTGAAGCTTTCTTT,CSVVKSMNTEAFF
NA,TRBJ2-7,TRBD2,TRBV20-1,TGCAGTGCTAGCCGGGGGGGCCTAAACGAGCAGTACTTC,CSASRGGLNEQYF
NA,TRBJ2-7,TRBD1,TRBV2,TGTGCCAGCAGACAGGGGCCGTTCTACGAGCAGTACTTC,CASRQGPFYEQYF
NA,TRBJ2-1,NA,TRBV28,TGTGCCAGCAGAGCCGACGGTGCCTACAATGAGCAGTTCTTC,CASRADGAYNEQFF
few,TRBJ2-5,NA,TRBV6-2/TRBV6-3,TGTGCCAGCAGTCCCCCATGGGGGGAGACCCAGTACTTC,CASSPPWGETQYF
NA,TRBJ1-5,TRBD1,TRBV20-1,TGCAGTGCTAAACAGGGGGATAGCAATCAGCCCCAGCATTTT,CSAKQGDSNQPQHF
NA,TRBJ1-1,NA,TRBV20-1,TGCAGTGCTAGTTTCCCACTACGGGTGAACACTGAAGCTTTCTTT,CSASFPLRVNTEAFF
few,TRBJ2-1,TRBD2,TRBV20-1,TGCAGTGCTAGAGATGGTCGGGGAACTAGCGCTTACAATGAGCAGTTCTTC,CSARDGRGTSAYNEQFF
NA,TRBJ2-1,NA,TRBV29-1,TGCAGCGCCCTCCGGGGTGGGAGCTCCTACAATGAGCAGTTCTTC,CSALRGGSSYNEQFF
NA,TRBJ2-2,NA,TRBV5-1,TGCGCCAGCAGCTTGAGAGGAACAGGACCAGGGACCGGGGAGCTGTTTTTT,CASSLRGTGPGTGELFF
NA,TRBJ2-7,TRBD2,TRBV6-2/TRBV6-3,TGTGCCAGCAGTTACTCCCCGACTAGCGGGAGGGCATCAAATTACGAGCAGTACTTC,CASSYSPTSGRASNYEQYF
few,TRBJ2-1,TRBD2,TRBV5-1,TGCGCCAGCAGCTTGCGGGCTAGCGGGGGCTTCTCCTACAATGAGCAGTTCTTC,CASSLRASGGFSYNEQFF
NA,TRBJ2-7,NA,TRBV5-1,TGCGCCGGCAGCCTCTCTTCCTACGAGCAGTACTTC,CAGSLSSYEQYF
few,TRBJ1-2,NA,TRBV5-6,TGTGCCAGCAGCTGGGGGGTTAGGGCGAACAACTATGGCTACACCTTC,CASSWGVRANNYGYTF
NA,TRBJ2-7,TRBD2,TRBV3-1,TGTGCCAGCAGCCACGGGCTAGCGGTAATATCCTCCTACGAGCAGTACTTC,CASSHGLAVISSYEQYF
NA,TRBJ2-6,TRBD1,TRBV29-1,TGCAGCGTGTGGGGACAGGACTCCTCCGGGGCCAACGTCCTGACTTTC,CSVWGQDSSGANVLTF
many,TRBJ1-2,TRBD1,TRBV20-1,TGCAGTGCCCCGCCCGGGACAGGGGGAACACTTAAAGCTAACTATGGCTACACCTTC,CSAPPGTGGTLKANYGYTF
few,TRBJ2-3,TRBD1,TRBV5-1,TGCGCCAGCAGTAAGGGACAGGGAGGCGCAGATACGCAGTATTTT,CASSKGQGGADTQYF
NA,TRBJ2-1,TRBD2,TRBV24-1,TGTGCCACCAGTGATTTGGCGGGAGAACGGAATGAGCAGTTCTTC,CATSDLAGERNEQFF
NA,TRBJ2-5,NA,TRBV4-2,TGTGCCAGCAGCCAAAGACGGGACCCCGGAGAGACCCAGTACTTC,CASSQRRDPGETQYF
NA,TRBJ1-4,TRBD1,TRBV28,TGTGCCAGCAGTTTCTCGGGACAGGGATCTGAAAAACTGTTTTTT,CASSFSGQGSEKLFF
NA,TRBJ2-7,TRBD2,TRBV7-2,TGTGCCAGCAGCGCCGGGACTAGCGACTTTTGCGAGCAGTACTTC,CASSAGTSDFCEQYF
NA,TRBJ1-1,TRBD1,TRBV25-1,TGTGCCAGCAGTGAAAGGACAGGGGCTGAAGCTTTCTTT,CASSERTGAEAFF
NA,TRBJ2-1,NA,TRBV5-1,TGCGCCAGCAGCTGGCCGGAGGGAAACAGCAATGAGCAGTTCTTC,CASSWPEGNSNEQFF
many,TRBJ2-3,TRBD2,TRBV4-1,TGCGCCAGCAGCCGTTTCCTGGATAGCGGGGGAGGGGATACGCAGTATTTT,CASSRFLDSGGGDTQYF
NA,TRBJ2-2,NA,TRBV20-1,TGCAGTGCTAGAGGTCTACATGTGAACACCGGGGAGCTGTTTTTT,CSARGLHVNTGELFF
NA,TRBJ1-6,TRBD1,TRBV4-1,TGCGCCAGCAGCCAAGTCCAAGATCGCCCCGTCGGGACAGGGTACCCCCTCCACTTT,CASSQVQDRPVGTGYPLHF
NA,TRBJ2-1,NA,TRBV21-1,TGTGCCAGCAGCAAAGAGGGACAGTGGCTATTCTTTGAGCAGTTCTTC,CASSKEGQWLFFEQFF
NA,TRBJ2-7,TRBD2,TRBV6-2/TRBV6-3,TGTGCCAGCAGTTCGCCCAATCTCGTAGCGGGAACAGACTACGAGCAGTACTTC,CASSSPNLVAGTDYEQYF
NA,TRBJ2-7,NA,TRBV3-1,TGTGCCAGCAGCAATGGACGGAACGAGCAGTACTTC,CASSNGRNEQYF